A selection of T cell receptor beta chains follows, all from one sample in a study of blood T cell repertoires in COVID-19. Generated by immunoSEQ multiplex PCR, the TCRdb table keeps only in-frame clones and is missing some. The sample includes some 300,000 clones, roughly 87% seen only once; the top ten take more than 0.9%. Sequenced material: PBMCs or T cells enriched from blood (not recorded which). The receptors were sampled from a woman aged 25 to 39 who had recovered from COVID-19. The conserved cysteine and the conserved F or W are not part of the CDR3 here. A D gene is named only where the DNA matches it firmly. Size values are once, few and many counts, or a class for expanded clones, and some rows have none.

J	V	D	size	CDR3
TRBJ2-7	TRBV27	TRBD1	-	ASSTLDREGRYEQY
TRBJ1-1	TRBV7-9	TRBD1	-	ASSLAPRTGHTEAF
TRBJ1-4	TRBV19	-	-	ASRLQGEGEKLF
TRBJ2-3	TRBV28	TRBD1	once	ASSRTGTGTDTQY
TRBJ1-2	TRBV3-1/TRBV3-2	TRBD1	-	ASSQDTGQGYGYT
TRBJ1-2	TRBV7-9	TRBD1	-	ASSFGTDHGYT
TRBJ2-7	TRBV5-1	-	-	ASSLGSGKTYEQY
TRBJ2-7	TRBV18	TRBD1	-	ASSSGFTGGSEQY
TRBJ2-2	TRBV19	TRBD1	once	ASGQGANTGELF
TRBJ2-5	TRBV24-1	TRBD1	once	ATSPRGTGYQETQY
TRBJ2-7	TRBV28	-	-	ASSFLQGSYEQY
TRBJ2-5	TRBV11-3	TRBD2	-	ASSPGEGPEETQY
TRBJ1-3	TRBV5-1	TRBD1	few	ASSLGTGDYRSGNTIY
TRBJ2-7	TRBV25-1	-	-	ASTSSGYEQY
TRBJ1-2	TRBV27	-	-	ASRFRGEAGYT
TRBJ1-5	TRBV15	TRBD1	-	ATSKTGTGEGAQH
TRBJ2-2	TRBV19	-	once	ASSIQANTGELF
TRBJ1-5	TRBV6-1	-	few	ASSEAGGANQPQH
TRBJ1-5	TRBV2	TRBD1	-	ATRPTGDSNQPQH
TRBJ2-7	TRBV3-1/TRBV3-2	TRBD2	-	ASSPHIKGLADEQY
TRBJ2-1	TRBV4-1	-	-	ASHPLGRSSYNEQF
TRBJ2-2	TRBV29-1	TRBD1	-	SVPTGGDGELF
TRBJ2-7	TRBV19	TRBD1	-	ASSIGTGTYEQY
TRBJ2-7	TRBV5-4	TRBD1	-	ASSFIPGQGYEQY
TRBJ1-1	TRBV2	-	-	ASSDRRGTEAF
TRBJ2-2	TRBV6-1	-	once	ASSEEGGLNTGELF
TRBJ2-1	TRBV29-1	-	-	SVERHSLREQF
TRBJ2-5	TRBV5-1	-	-	ASSLRAGERLETQY
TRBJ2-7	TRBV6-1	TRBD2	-	ASSDGLRGAYEQY
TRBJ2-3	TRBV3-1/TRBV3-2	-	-	ASSPRGDTQY
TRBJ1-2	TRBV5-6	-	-	ASSQMGSPYGYT
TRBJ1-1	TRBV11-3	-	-	ASSLGHQNTEAF
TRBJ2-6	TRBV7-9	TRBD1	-	ASSETGAPGANVLT
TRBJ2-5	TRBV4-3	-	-	ASSQDRETQY
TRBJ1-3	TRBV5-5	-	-	ASSLGPSNTIY
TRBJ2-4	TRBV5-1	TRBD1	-	ASSLGQGNDIQY
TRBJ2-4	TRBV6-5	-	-	ASSYFRGGYIQY
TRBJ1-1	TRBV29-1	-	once	SAQLGRAEAF
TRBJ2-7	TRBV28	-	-	ASSPPPGVTYEQY
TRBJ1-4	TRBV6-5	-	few	ASRRLVATNEKLF
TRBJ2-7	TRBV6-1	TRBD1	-	ASSDSGTGWGEQY
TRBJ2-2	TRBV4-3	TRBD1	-	ASSQVLQGAGELF
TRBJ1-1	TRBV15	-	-	ATSRIPSQGEEGEAF
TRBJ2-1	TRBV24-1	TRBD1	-	ATSDVQQGWGEQF
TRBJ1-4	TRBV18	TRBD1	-	ASSPTGQGALF
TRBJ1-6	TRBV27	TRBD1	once	ASSFGFRGQTRNSYNSPLH
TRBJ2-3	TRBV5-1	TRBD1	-	ASSGQGRRADTQY
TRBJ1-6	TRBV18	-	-	ASSPMETGPSSYNSPLH
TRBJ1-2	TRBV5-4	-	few	ASSVPGTSTNYGYT
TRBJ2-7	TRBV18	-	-	ASSPRGYEQY
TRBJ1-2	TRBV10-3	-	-	AISESTGLANYGYT
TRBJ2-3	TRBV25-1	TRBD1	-	ASSEVQGASLDTQY
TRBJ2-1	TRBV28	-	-	ASTRGKGEQF
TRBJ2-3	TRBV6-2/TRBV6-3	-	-	ASSYSGYRDTQY
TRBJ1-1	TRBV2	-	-	ASSEVAGRTEAF
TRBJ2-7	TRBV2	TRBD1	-	ASGTGVTYEQY
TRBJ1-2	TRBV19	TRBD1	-	ATGQGGYGYT